The 10 T cell receptor beta chains below come from one sample, sequenced in a study of blood T cells in healthy people across ages. Together with a sample-barcoded 5' primer, a J-beta primer mix was included in a second PCR lasting roughly 6 to 12 cycles. TCRdb processed the 5' RACE reads anew with MiXCR; each CDR3 protein has one entry. The sample carries over 450,000 distinct CDR3 sequences, around 24% recorded once. Separately, the same data were catalogued under a study of T cells of mothers and their children.

Sequencing was performed on blood. These receptors were taken from a boy between 5 and 17 years old in good health.

This clonotype turned up a few times. This chain connects TRBV28 to TRBJ2-4; 8 bases align to TRBD2. Germline V gene data show CDR1 as MDHEN and CDR2 as SYDVKM. The J segment lost 3 bases and the V segment lost 6 bases, leaving 13 bases of the junction unmatched. The CDR3 spans 17 residues. The CDR3 loop is CASSFTGAGVGKNIQYF. CDR3 nucleotide sequence: TGTGCCAGCAGCTTCACAGGAGCGGGAGTAGGCAAAAACATTCAGTACTTC.

This rearrangement joins TRBV27 to TRBJ2-7; either TRBD1 or TRBD2 may supply D (5 bases each). Looked up from germline, CDR1 is MNHEY and CDR2 is SMNVEV (reference sequence). This CDR3 spans 11 amino acids. V dropped 7 bases and J dropped 4 bases, with 8 bases sitting between them. CDR3 DNA sequence: TGTGCCAGCATGGGGGATTACGAGCAGTACTTC. Its translation: CASMGDYEQYF.

The rearrangement uses TRBV25-1 and TRBJ2-7; D possibly uses TRBD1 or TRBD2 (6 bases each). V was trimmed by 6 bases and J by 7 bases, leaving 19 bases between them. The CDR3 has 14 residues. Germline assignment: CDR1 MGHDK and CDR2 SYGVNS. The CDR3 sequence: CASRILYGGREQYF. CDR3 nucleotides: TGTGCCAGCAGAATCCTCTACGGGGGCCGAGAGCAGTACTTC.

There are a few counts of this clonotype. CDR3 in DNA: TGTGCCAGCAGTTACCCCCGACAGGGGATGAGGTCTGGGGCCAACGTCCTGACTTTC. It yields the protein CASSYPRQGMRSGANVLTF. The rearrangement links TRBV6-2 or TRBV6-3 to TRBJ2-6, with 8 bases that match TRBD1. CDR3 size: 19 residues. Trimming cost V 2 bases and J 1 base; bases outside gene matches: 10. CDR1 is MNHEY and CDR2 is SVGEGT in the germline V gene.

This clonotype occurred a few times. This chain connects TRBV24-1 to TRBJ1-5; D remains ambiguous. This CDR3 has 11 residues. V lost 7 bases, J lost 7 bases, and 7 bases lay in between. The germline CDR1 and CDR2 sequences are KGHDR and SFDVKD. In DNA, the CDR3 is TGTGCCACCAGGGGTGGGCAGCCCCAGCATTTT. It translates to CATRGGQPQHF.

This clonotype was counted between two and nine times. This chain links TRBV7-9 with TRBJ2-6; D may be TRBD1 or TRBD2 (5 bases each). Deletions cut 1 base from V and 4 bases from J, with 17 bases between. This CDR3 comprises 18 residues. Germline V gene sequence: CDR1 SEHNR, CDR2 FQNEAQ (reference sequence). For the CDR3, the DNA is TGTGCCAGCAGCTTAGGGGGCGGGCGGAAATCCGGGGCCAACGTCCTGACTTTC. Residues: CASSLGGGRKSGANVLTF.

This rearrangement joins TRBV20-1 to TRBJ2-1; 13 bases fit TRBD2. The CDR3 loop spans 16 amino acids. From germline, CDR1 is DFQATT and CDR2 SNEGSKA (reference sequence). The DNA of the CDR3 is TGCAGCGCGACCTCAGGACTAGCGGGAGTTCTAAGGGAGCAGTTCTTC. This translates into CSATSGLAGVLREQFF.

This clonotype occurred a few times. The J gene is TRBJ2-7, the V gene TRBV14, with 8 bases lining up with TRBD2. With V trimmed by 3 bases and J by 3 bases, 4 bases remained unmatched. The CDR3 is made up of 14 amino acids. Germline V gives CDR1 SGHDN, CDR2 FVKESK. Here the CDR3 DNA reads TGTGCCAGCAGCCAGGGACTAGGGAACTACGAGCAGTACTTC. Protein product: CASSQGLGNYEQYF. The complete variable domain, with remaining parts taken from reference TRBV14 and TRBJ2-7, reads EAGVTQFPSHSVIEKGQTVTLRCDPISGHDNLYWYRRVMGKEIKFLLHFVKESKQDESGMPNNRFLAERTGGTYSTLKVQPAELEDSGVYFCASSQGLGNYEQYFGPGTRLTVT.

This rearrangement joins TRBV4-1 to TRBJ1-2; no clear D. The CDR3 loop spans 12 amino acids. Germline V gene data show CDR1 as MGHRA and CDR2 as YSYEKL. The V end lost 0 bases, the J end lost 8 bases, and 7 bases lay between the germline ends. The CDR3 nucleotides read TGCGCCAGCAGCCAAGACACCCAAGGCTACACCTTC. It translates to CASSQDTQGYTF.

This clonotype was seen ten or more times. The chain couples TRBV3-1 to TRBJ2-1; the D is unclear. The CDR3 runs to 12 residues. Trimming stripped 1 base from V and 7 bases from J, with 5 bases between. Per the germline V gene, CDR1 is LGHDT and CDR2 is YNNKEL (reference sequence). The chain's CDR3 is CASSQVGNEQFF. The CDR3 DNA follows: TGTGCCAGCAGCCAAGTGGGTAATGAGCAGTTCTTC.